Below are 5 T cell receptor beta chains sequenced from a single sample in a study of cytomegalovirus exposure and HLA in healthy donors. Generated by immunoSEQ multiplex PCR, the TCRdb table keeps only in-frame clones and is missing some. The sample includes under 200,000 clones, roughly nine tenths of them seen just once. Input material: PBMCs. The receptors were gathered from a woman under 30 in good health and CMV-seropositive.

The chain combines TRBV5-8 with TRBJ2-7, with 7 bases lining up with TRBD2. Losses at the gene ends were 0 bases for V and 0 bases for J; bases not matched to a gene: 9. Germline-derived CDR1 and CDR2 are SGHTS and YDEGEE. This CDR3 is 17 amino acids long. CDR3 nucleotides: TGTGCCAGCAGCTTGGCCGGGCTAGCGGACATCTCCTACGAGCAGTACTTC. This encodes CASSLAGLADISYEQYF.

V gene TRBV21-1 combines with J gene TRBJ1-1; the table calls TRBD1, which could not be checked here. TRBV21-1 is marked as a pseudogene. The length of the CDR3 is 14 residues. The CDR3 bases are TGTGCCAGCAGCCCAATGCGTGGAAGGGGGAAGGCTTTCTTT. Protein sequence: CASSPMRGRGKAFF.

The CDR3 here is CASSQDFPPNYGYTF. CDR3 nucleotides: TGCGCCAGCAGCCAAGATTTTCCTCCTAACTATGGCTACACCTTC. The V and J genes are TRBV4-3 and TRBJ1-2; D gene uncertain. Germline V gene lookup returns CDR1 LGHNA and CDR2 YSLEER. CDR3 length equals 15 residues. The germline V and J ends were trimmed by 0 bases and 0 bases, with 8 bases remaining between them.

CDR3 nucleotide sequence: TGCGCCAGCAGCCATGACAGGGTAAGCTCCTACAATGAGCAGTTCTTC. Translated, it gives CASSHDRVSSYNEQFF. The chain combines TRBV4-1 with TRBJ2-1; 7 bases map to TRBD1. The CDR3 runs to 16 residues. Germline assignment: CDR1 MGHRA and CDR2 YSYEKL. V was clipped by 3 bases and J by 0 bases; unmatched bases: 5.

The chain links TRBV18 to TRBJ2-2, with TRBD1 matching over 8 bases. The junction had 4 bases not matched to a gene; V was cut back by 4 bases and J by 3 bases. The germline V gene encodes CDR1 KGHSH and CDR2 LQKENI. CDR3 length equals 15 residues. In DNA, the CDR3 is TGTGCCAGCTCACAAGGGACAGGATACACCGGGGAGCTGTTTTTT. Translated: CASSQGTGYTGELFF.